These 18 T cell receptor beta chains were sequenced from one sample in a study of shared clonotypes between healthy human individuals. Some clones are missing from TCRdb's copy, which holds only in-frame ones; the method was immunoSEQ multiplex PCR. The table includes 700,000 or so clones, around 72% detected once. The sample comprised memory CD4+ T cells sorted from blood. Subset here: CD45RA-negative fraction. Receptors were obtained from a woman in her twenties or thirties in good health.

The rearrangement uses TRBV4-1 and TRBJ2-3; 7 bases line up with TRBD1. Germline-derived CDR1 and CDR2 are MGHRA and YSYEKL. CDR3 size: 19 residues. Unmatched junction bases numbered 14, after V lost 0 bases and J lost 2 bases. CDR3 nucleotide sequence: TGCGCCAGCAGCCAAGAAAGAACCTCCGGGACAGCTCACACAGATACGCAGTATTTT. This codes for CASSQERTSGTAHTDTQYF.

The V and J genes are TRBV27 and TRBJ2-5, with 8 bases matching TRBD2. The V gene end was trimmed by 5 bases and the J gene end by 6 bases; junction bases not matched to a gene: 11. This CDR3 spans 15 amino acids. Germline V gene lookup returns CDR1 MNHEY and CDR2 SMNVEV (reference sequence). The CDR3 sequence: CASSTRSSGKQTQYF. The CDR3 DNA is TGTGCCAGCAGTACCCGGAGTAGCGGGAAACAGACCCAGTACTTC.

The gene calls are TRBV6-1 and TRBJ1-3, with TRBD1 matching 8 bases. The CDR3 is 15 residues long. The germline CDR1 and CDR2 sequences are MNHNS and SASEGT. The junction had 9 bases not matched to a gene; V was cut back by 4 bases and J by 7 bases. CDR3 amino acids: CASSVNTHRGNTIYF. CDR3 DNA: TGTGCCAGCAGTGTGAACACTCACAGGGGGAACACCATATATTTT.

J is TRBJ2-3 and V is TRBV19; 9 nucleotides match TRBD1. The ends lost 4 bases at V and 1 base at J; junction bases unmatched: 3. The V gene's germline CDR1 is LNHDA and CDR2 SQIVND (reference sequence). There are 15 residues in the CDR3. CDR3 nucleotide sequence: TGTGCCAGTAGTAGGACAGGGGATGGCACAGATACGCAGTATTTT. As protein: CASSRTGDGTDTQYF.

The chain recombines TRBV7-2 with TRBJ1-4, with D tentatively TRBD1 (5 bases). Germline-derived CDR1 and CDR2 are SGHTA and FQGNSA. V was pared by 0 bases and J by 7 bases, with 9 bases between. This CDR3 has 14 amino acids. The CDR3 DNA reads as TGTGCCAGCAGCTTAGCGGGGCAGACTGAAAAACTGTTTTTT. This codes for CASSLAGQTEKLFF.

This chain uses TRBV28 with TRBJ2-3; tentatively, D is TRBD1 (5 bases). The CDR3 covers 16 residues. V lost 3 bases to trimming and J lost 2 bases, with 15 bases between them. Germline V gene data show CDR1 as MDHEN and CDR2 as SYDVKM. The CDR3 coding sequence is TGTGCCAGCAGTTTGGGTGGATCACAGGACACAGATACGCAGTATTTT. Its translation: CASSLGGSQDTDTQYF. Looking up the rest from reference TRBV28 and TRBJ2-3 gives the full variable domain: DVKVTQSSRYLVKRTGEKVFLECVQDMDHENMFWYRQDPGLGLRLIYFSYDVKMKEKGDIPEGYSVSREKKERFSLILESASTNQTSMYLCASSLGGSQDTDTQYFGPGTRLTVL.

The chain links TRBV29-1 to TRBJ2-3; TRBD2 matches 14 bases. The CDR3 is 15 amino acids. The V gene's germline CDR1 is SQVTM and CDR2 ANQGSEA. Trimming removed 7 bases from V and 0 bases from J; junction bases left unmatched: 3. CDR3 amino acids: CSGLAGGPSTDTQYF. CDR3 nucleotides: TGCAGCGGACTAGCGGGAGGGCCTAGCACAGATACGCAGTATTTT.

The CDR3 DNA follows: TGTGCCAGCAGTTCTAGCGGGGTGTACTCCTACGAGCAGTACTTC. As protein: CASSSSGVYSYEQYF. The rearrangement links TRBV27 to TRBJ2-7, with 9 bases lining up with TRBD2. The length of the CDR3 is 15 residues. From germline, CDR1 is MNHEY and CDR2 SMNVEV (reference sequence). Germline trimming cut 4 bases from V and 0 bases from J; bases unmatched to any gene: 4.

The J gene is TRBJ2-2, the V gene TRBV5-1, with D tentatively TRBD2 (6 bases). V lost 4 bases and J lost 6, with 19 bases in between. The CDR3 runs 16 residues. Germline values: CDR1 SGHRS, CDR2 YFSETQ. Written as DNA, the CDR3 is TGCGCCAGCAGCGGGGTGGAGGGAAAGTTTTCCGGGGAGCTGTTTTTT. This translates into CASSGVEGKFSGELFF.

CDR3 sequence (DNA): TGTGCCAGCAGCGCTAGGACGGTCAGGAGCTATGGCTACACCTTC. Protein product: CASSARTVRSYGYTF. The chain links TRBV5-4 to TRBJ1-2; unclear D gene. V dropped 4 bases and J dropped 4 bases, with 17 bases sitting between them. This CDR3 is 15 amino acids long. Per germline, CDR1 SGHNT and CDR2 YYREEE (reference sequence).

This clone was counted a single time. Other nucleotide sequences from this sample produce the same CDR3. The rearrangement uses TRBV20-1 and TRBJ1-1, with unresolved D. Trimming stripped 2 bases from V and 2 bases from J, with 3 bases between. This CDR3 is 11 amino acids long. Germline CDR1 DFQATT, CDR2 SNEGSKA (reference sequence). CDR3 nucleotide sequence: TGCAGTGCTAGACAAAACACTGAAGCTTTCTTT. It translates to CSARQNTEAFF.

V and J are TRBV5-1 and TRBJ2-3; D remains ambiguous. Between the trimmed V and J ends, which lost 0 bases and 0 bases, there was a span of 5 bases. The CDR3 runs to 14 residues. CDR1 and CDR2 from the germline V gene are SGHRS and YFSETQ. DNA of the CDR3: TGCGCCAGCAGCTTGGCCGACAGCACAGATACGCAGTATTTT. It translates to CASSLADSTDTQYF.

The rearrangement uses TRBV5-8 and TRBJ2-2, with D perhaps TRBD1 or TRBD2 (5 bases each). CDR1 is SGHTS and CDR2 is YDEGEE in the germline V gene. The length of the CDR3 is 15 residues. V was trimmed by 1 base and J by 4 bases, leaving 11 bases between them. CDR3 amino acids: CASSLYVGGTGELFF. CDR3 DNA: TGTGCCAGCAGCTTGTACGTTGGGGGCACCGGGGAGCTGTTTTTT.

The CDR3 coding sequence is TGTGCCAGCAGTTACGTGAGGGCGCGAGAGCAGTACTTC. Amino acids: CASSYVRAREQYF. J is TRBJ2-5 and V is TRBV6-6; the D gene is possibly TRBD2 (5 bases). Trimming took 2 bases from V and 11 from J, leaving 15 bases between them. Germline V gives CDR1 MNHNY, CDR2 SVGAGI (reference sequence). The CDR3 totals 13 residues.

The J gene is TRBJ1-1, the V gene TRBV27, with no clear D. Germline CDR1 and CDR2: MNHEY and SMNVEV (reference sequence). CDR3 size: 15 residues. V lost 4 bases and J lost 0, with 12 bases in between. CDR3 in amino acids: CASSSSASMNTEAFF. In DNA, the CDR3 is TGTGCCAGCAGTTCCTCCGCCAGTATGAACACTGAAGCTTTCTTT.

The CDR3 DNA reads TGTGCCAGCAGTGAAGCCTATGGGGGGGGATACGAAAAACTGTTTTTT. It encodes CASSEAYGGGYEKLFF. V usage is TRBV6-4 and J usage is TRBJ1-4; D is perhaps TRBD1 (5 bases). Trimming took off 3 bases at V and 8 bases at J, with 19 bases between the two ends. The CDR3 has 16 amino acids. CDR1 MRHNA and CDR2 SNTAGT come from the germline V gene.

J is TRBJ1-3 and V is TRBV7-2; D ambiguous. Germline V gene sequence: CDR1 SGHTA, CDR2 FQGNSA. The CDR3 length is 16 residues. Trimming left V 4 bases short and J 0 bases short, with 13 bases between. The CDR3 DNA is TGTGCCAGCAGCTCGAAGACACCAAGCTCTGGAAACACCATATATTTT. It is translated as CASSSKTPSSGNTIYF.

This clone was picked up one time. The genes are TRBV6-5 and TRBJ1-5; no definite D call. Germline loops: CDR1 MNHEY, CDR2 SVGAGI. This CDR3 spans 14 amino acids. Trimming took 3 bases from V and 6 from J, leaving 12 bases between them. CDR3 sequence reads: CASSYRAGGQPQHF. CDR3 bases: TGTGCCAGCAGTTATCGGGCAGGCGGTCAGCCCCAGCATTTT.